The 9 T cell receptor beta chains in this list originate from one sample, sequenced in a study of CD8+ T cells in alopecia areata (dated by TCRdb to 2016 to 2019). The receptor library was made with the immunoSEQ multiplex PCR assay. RNA was extracted from all samples and reverse transcribed into cDNA as template for TCR sequencing. In its TCRdb copy, this immuneACCESS table keeps in-frame sequences only and misses some clones. Where compared with another copy, unresolved V genes explain less than half of these, and the others have no known cause. For this sample there are about 150,000 clones; 55% to 65% appear just once. The top ten hold about 4.4% of the sample. What was sequenced was CD4+ T cells sorted from blood. The source of these receptors is a human donor in good health.

The V and J genes are TRBV28 and TRBJ2-7, with TRBD1 matching over 8 bases. This CDR3 is 15 amino acids long. The germline V gene encodes CDR1 MDHEN and CDR2 SYDVKM. V was pared by 6 bases and J by 1 base, with 8 bases of the junction left unmatched. The CDR3 reads CASRIQGVGSYEQYF. The CDR3, as DNA: TGTGCCAGCAGAATACAGGGGGTGGGATCCTACGAGCAGTACTTC. Filled out from reference TRBV28 and TRBJ2-7, the complete variable domain reads DVKVTQSSRYLVKRTGEKVFLECVQDMDHENMFWYRQDPGLGLRLIYFSYDVKMKEKGDIPEGYSVSREKKERFSLILESASTNQTSMYLCASRIQGVGSYEQYFGPGTRLTVT.

This clone showed up just a few times. The chain has TRBV19 and TRBJ2-2; 7 bases are a match to TRBD1. The CDR3 contains 15 residues. Trimming cost V 3 bases and J 4 bases; bases outside gene matches: 5. In germline, CDR1 is LNHDA, CDR2 SQIVND (reference sequence). CDR3: CASSIMTGPTGELFF. For the CDR3, the DNA is TGTGCCAGTAGTATTATGACAGGGCCCACCGGGGAGCTGTTTTTT.

CDR3 nucleotide sequence: TGCGCCAGCAGCCCATCCAAGCGGGAGAGCATTCAGTACTTC. It encodes CASSPSKRESIQYF. V gene TRBV5-1 combines with J gene TRBJ2-4; 8 bases map to TRBD2. Germline CDR1 reads SGHRS; CDR2 reads YFSETQ. The J segment lost 9 bases and the V segment lost 4 bases, leaving 9 bases of the junction unmatched. The CDR3 contains 14 residues.

The chain carries TRBV7-9 and TRBJ2-3; D possibly corresponds to TRBD2 (6 bases). Germline V lookup: CDR1 SEHNR, CDR2 FQNEAQ (reference sequence). The CDR3 sequence is 16 residues long. V gave up 3 bases and J gave up 1 base, with 14 bases separating them. CDR3 DNA sequence: TGTGCCAGCAGCTTGGGACTCCGCCTGGGCACAGATACGCAGTATTTT. It yields the protein CASSLGLRLGTDTQYF. The full variable domain, completed using reference TRBV7-9 and TRBJ2-3, is DTGVSQNPRHKITKRGQNVTFRCDPISEHNRLYWYRQTLGQGPEFLTYFQNEAQLEKSRLLSDRFSAERPKGSFSTLEIQRTEQGDSAMYLCASSLGLRLGTDTQYFGPGTRLTVL.

The V call is TRBV9, the J call TRBJ2-7; 8 nucleotides match TRBD2. Germline CDR1 SGDLS, CDR2 YYNGEE. The CDR3 loop spans 11 amino acids. The trim removed 10 bases at V and 7 bases at J, leaving 7 bases unmatched. CDR3 in amino acids: CAGGLVPEQYF. The CDR3 DNA follows: TGTGCCGGGGGACTAGTGCCAGAGCAGTACTTC.

This clone was observed a handful of times. V is TRBV11-2 and J is TRBJ1-5, with D possibly being TRBD1 (5 bases). V was clipped by 2 bases and J by 13 bases, with 21 bases between them. Germline loops: CDR1 SGHAT, CDR2 FQNNGV. The CDR3 is made up of 15 amino acids. The CDR3 nucleotides read TGTGCCAGCAGCTTAACTCAGGGTTTCTCCTATCAACAGCATTTT. Its protein is CASSLTQGFSYQQHF.

This clone was seen only a few times. V and J are TRBV10-3 and TRBJ2-4, with TRBD1 matching over 9 bases. CDR3 size: 12 residues. CDR1 is ENHRY, CDR2 SYGVKD, per germline. The V segment lost 6 bases and the J segment 6 bases; nucleotides outside the gene matches: 0. The CDR3 loop is CAIRGQGNIQYF. CDR3 bases: TGTGCCATCAGGGGACAGGGAAACATTCAGTACTTC.

In this sample, this clone turned up a few times. DNA for the CDR3: TGCAGCGTTGAACGCGGGAGTGGGACTACGCAGTATTTT. Translating it yields CSVERGSGTTQYF. This sequence joins TRBV29-1 and TRBJ2-3, with 7 bases that match TRBD2. Germline assignment: CDR1 SQVTM and CDR2 ANQGSEA. This CDR3 region has 13 residues. The V gene end was trimmed by 2 bases and the J gene end by 8 bases; junction bases not matched to a gene: 7.

This clone was observed a few times. V and J are TRBV5-4 and TRBJ1-1; D remains unclear. Trimming left V 5 bases short and J 1 base short, with 6 bases between. The CDR3 covers 12 residues. The germline CDR1 and CDR2 sequences are SGHNT and YYREEE (reference sequence). CDR3 nucleotide sequence: TGTGCCAGCAGTAAAGGGAACACTGAAGCTTTCTTT. Amino acids: CASSKGNTEAFF.